The sequence of this T cell receptor beta chain was determined in a study of T cell changes during pregnancy in multiple sclerosis. Losses at the gene ends were 4 bases for V and 9 bases for J; bases not matched to a gene: 4. The germline V gene encodes CDR1 SEHNR and CDR2 FQNEAQ (reference sequence). This CDR3 is 13 amino acids long. TCRdb keeps only in-frame clones here, not all; method: immunoSEQ multiplex PCR. The sample comprises about 99,000 clones, 93% of which are singletons, and less than 1% rests with the top ten. Sample: peripheral blood, taken after pregnancy. The chain combines TRBV7-9 with TRBJ2-2; 8 nucleotides align to TRBD1. This receptor was obtained from a female donor with multiple sclerosis, enrolled in a pregnancy study. The CDR3 DNA reads as TGTGCCAGCAGCTCGACAGGGGTCAGGGAGCTGTTTTTT. Translating it yields CASSSTGVRELFF.